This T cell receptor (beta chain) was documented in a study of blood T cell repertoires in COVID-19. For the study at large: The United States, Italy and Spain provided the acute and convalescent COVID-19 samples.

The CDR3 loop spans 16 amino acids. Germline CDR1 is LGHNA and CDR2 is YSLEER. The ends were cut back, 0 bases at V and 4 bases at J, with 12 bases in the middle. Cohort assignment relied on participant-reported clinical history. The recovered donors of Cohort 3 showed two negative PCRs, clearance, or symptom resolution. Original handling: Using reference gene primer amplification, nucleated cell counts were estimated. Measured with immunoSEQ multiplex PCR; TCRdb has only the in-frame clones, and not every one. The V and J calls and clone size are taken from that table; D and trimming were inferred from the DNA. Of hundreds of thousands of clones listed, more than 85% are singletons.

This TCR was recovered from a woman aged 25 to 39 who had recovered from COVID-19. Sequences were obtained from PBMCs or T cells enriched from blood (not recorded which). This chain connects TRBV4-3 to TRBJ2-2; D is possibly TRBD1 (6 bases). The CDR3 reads CASSQELGAGTGELFF. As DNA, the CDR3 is TGCGCCAGCAGCCAAGAATTGGGGGCCGGCACCGGGGAGCTGTTTTTT.